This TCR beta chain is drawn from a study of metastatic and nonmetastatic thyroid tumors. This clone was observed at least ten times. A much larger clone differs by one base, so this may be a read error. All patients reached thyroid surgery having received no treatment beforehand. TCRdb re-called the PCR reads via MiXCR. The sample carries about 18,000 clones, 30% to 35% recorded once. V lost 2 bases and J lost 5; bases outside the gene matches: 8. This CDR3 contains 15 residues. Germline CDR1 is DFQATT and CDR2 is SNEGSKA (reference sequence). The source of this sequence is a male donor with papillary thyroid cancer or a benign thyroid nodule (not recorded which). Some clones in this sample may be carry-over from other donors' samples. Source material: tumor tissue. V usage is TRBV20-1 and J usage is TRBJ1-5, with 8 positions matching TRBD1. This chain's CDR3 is CSARRAGGGYQPQHF. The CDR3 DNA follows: TGCAGTGCTAGACGTGCAGGGGGCGGGTATCAGCCCCAGCATTTT.